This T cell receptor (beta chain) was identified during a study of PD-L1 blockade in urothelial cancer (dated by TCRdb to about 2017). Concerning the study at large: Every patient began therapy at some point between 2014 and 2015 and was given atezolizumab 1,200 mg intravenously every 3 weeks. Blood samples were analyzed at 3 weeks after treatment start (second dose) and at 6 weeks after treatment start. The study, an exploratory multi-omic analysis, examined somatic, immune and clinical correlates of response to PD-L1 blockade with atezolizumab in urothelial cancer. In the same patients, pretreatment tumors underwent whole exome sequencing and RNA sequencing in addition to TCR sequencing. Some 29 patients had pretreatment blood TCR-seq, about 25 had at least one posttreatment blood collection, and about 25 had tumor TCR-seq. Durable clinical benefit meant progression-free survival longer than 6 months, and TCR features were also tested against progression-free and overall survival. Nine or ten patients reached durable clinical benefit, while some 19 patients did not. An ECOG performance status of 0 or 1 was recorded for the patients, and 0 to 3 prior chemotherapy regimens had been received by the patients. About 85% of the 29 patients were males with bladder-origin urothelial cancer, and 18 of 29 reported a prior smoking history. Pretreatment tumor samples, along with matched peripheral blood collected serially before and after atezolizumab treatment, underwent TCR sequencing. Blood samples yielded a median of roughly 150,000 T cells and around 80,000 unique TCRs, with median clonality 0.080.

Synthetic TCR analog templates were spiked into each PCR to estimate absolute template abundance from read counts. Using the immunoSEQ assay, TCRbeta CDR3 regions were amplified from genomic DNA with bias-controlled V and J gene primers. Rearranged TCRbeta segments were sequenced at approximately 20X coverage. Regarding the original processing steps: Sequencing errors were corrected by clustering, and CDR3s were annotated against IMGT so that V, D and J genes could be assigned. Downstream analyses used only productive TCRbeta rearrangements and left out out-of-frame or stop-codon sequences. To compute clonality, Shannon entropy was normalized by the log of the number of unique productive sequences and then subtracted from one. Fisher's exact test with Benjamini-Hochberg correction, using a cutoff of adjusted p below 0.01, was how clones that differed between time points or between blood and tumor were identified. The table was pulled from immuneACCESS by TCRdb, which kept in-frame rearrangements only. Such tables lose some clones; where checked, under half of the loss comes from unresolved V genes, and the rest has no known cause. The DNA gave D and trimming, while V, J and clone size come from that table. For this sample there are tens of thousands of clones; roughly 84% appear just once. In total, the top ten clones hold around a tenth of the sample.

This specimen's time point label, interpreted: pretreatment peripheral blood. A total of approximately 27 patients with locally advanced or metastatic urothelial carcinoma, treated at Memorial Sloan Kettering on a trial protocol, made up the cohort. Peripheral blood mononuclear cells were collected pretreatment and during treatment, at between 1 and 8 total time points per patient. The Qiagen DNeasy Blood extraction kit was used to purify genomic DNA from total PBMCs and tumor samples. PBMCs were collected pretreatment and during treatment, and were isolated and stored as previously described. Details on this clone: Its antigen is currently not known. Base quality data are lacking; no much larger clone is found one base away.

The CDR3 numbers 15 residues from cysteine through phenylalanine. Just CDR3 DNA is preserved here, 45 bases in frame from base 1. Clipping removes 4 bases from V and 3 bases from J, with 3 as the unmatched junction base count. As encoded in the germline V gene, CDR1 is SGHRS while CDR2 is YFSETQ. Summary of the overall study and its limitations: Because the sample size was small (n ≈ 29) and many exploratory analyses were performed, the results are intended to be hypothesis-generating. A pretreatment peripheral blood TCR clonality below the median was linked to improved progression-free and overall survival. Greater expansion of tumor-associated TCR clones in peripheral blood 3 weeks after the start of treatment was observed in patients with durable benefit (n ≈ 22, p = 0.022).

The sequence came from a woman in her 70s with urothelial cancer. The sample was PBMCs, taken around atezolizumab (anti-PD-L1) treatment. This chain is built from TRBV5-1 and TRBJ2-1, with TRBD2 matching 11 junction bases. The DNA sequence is TGCGCCAGCAGCCTGGGGACTAGCGGCTACAATGAGCAGTTCTTC. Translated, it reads CASSLGTSGYNEQFF. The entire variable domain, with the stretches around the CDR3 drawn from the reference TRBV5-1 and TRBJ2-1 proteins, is KAGVTQTPRYLIKTRGQQVTLSCSPISGHRSVSWYQQTPGQGLQFLFEYFSETQRNKGNFPGRFSGRQFSNSRSEMNVSTLELGDSALYLCASSLGTSGYNEQFFGPGTRLTVL.